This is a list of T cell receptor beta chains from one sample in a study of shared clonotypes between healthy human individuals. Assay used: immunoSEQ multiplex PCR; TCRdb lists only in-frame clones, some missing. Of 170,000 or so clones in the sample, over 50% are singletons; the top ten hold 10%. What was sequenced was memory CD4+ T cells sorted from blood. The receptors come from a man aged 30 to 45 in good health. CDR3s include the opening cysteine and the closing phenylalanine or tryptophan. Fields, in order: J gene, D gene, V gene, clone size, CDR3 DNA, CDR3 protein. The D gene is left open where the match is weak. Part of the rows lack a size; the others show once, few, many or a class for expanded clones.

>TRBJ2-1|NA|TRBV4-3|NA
TGCGCCAGCAGCGTAGTTGGGGGCATAAATGAGCAGTTCTTC
CASSVVGGINEQFF
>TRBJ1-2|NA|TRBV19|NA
TGTGCCAGTAGTATTGGGCAGGTGAATTATGGCTACACCTTC
CASSIGQVNYGYTF
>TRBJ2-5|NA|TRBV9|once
TGTGCCAGCACCGAATCAGGACACTCCGGCGAGACCCAGTACTTC
CASTESGHSGETQYF
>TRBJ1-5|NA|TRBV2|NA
TGTGCCAGCAGACGGGACATACAGGATTATCAGCCCCAGCATTTT
CASRRDIQDYQPQHF
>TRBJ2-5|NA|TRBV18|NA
TGTGCCAGCTCACCATCAAACGGGATAGAAGAGACCCAGTACTTC
CASSPSNGIEETQYF
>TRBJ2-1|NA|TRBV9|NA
TGTGCCAGCAGCGTAGACTTCTCGGGGGAGCAGTTCTTC
CASSVDFSGEQFF
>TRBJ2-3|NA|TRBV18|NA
TGTGCCAGCTCCCCCTATCAGACTCCCAGCACAGATACGCAGTATTTT
CASSPYQTPSTDTQYF
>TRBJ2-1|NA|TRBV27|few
TGTGCCAGCAGTCTCCGAGGGGAGAAAGAGCAGTTCTTC
CASSLRGEKEQFF
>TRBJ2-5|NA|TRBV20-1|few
TGCAGTGCTGAAGATAAGGAGACCCAGTACTTC
CSAEDKETQYF
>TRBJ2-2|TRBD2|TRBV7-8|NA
TGTGCCAGCAGCTTAGATCGGGAGCGGGACGGGGAGCTGTTTTTT
CASSLDRERDGELFF
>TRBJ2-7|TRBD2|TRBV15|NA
TGTGCCACCAGCAGAGACGCCGGGACTACCTACGAGCAGTACTTC
CATSRDAGTTYEQYF
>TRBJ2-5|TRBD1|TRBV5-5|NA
TGTGCCAGCACCGCCAGGGGGCAGGAGACCCAGTACTTC
CASTARGQETQYF
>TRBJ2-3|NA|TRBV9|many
TGTGCCAGCAGCGCACTAGCCCATAGCACAGATACGCAGTATTTT
CASSALAHSTDTQYF
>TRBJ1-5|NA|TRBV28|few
TGTGCCAGCAGTCCCTTCGACGGTTATAGCAATCAGCCCCAGCATTTT
CASSPFDGYSNQPQHF
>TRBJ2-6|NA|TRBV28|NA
TGTGCCAGCAGTTTAGGCGCCTCTGGGGCCAACGTCCTGACTTTC
CASSLGASGANVLTF
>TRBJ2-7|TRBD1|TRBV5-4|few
TGTGCCAGCAGCTTAGGACAGGGACAGGGGGAGCAGTACTTC
CASSLGQGQGEQYF
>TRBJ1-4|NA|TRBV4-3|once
TGCGCCAGCAGCCAAGCGACAACTAATGAAAAACTGTTTTTT
CASSQATTNEKLFF
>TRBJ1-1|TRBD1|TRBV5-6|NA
TGTGCCAGCAGCTTGGGCGACAGGGGACCCACTGAAGCTTTCTTT
CASSLGDRGPTEAFF
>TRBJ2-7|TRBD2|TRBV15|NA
TGTGCCACCAGCACAAGACTAGCGGGAGGTCCCTACGAGCAGTACTTC
CATSTRLAGGPYEQYF
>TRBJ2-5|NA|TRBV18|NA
TGTGCCAGCTCACCACCCCGGCGGGAAGATGGGGAGACCCAGTACTTC
CASSPPRREDGETQYF
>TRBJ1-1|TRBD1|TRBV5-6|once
TGTGCCAGCAGCCCCGACAGGGGAATTTGGACTGAAGCTTTCTTT
CASSPDRGIWTEAFF
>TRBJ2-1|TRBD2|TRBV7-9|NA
TGTGCCAGCAGCTCCCCTGGGACTAGCGGGAGACAGTTCTTC
CASSSPGTSGRQFF
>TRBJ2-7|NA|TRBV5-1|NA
TGCGCCAGCAGCTTGGTCCCGGACCACGAGCAGTACTTC
CASSLVPDHEQYF
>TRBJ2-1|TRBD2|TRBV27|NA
TGTGCCAGCAGTTTAAAACCAGGTACAGCGGGAGGAGCCCAGTCCCAATGGTCCTACAATGAGCAGTTCTTC
CASSLKPGTAGGAQSQWSYNEQFF
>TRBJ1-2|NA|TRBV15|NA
TGTGCCACCAGCACTCCCCCCCTTTATGGCTACACCTTC
CATSTPPLYGYTF
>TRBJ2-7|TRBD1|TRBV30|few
TGTGCCTGGAAACAGGGGACCTACGAGCAGTACTTC
CAWKQGTYEQYF
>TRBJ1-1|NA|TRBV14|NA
TGTGCCAGCAGCCCGCTGCCAGGGTCGGCGAACACTGAAGCTTTCTTT
CASSPLPGSANTEAFF
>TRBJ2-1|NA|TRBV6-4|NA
TGTGCCAGCAGTAAAGGACCGACTGGGAATGAGCAGTTCTTC
CASSKGPTGNEQFF
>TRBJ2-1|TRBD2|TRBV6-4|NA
TGTGCCAGCAACCCTGGGACTAGCGGGAGGTTAAATGAGCAGTTCTTC
CASNPGTSGRLNEQFF
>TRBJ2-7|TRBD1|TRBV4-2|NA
TGTGCCAGCAGCCAAGAAACAGGGGCTTTCTACGAGCAGTACTTC
CASSQETGAFYEQYF
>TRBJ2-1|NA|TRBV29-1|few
TGCAGCGTTGTCGCTGAGGCGGTCGGCAATGAGCAGTTCTTC
CSVVAEAVGNEQFF
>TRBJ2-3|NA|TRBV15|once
TGTGCCACCAGCAGCCGACTAGACACAGATACGCAGTATTTT
CATSSRLDTDTQYF
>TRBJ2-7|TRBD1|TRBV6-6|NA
TGTGCCAGCAGGGATCCGGGACAGTCCTACGAGCAGTACTTC
CASRDPGQSYEQYF
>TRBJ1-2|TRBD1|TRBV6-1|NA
TGTGCCAGCATCCAGGGGGCGAACTTGAACTATGGCTACACCTTC
CASIQGANLNYGYTF
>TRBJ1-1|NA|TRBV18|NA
TGTGCCAGCTCGAGTGGCGGTGGAGCTTTCTTT
CASSSGGGAFF
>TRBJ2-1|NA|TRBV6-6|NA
TGTGCCAGCAGTCCTGGCGCCTACAATGAGCAGTTCTTC
CASSPGAYNEQFF
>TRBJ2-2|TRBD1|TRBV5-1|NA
TGCGCCAGCAGCCCCGACAGGGCGAACACCGGGGAGCTGTTTTTT
CASSPDRANTGELFF
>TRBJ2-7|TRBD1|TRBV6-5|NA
TGTGCCAGCACCAGGGACAGGGGTGGGGAGCAGTACTTC
CASTRDRGGEQYF
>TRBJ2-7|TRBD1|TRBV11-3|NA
TGTGCCAGCAGCTGGCGTGAGACAGGGGACTCCTACGAGCAGTACTTC
CASSWRETGDSYEQYF
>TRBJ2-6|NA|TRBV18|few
TGTGCCAGCTCATACCAGTCTGGGGCCAACGTCCTGACTTTC
CASSYQSGANVLTF
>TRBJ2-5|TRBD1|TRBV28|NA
TGTGCCAGCAGTTTGGACAGGGGGCCGGGGGAGACCCAGTACTTC
CASSLDRGPGETQYF
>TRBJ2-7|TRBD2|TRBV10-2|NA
TGCGCCAGCAGTGAGTTAGCGGGACTCTACGAGCAGTACTTC
CASSELAGLYEQYF
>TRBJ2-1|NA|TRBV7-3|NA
TGTGCCAGCAGCCCAGGACGGAGCTCCTACAATGAGCAGTTCTTC
CASSPGRSSYNEQFF
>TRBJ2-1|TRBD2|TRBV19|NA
TGTGCCAGTAGTCCGCTAGCGGGAGGTTGGTATGAGCAGTTCTTC
CASSPLAGGWYEQFF
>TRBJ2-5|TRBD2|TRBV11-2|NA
TGTGCCAGCACCGAGGGGACTAGCCGGGGGGGTAGGGAGACCCAGTACTTC
CASTEGTSRGGRETQYF
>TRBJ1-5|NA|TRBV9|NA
TGTGCCAGCAGCGCGGGCCTTAGCAATCAGCCCCAGCATTTT
CASSAGLSNQPQHF
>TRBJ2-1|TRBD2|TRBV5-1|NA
TGCGCCAGCAGCTTGGCCACTAGCGCCTACAATGAGCAGTTCTTC
CASSLATSAYNEQFF
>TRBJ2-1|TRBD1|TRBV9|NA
TGTGCCAGCAGCGTCGGGACAGGTACTAACAATGAGCAGTTCTTC
CASSVGTGTNNEQFF
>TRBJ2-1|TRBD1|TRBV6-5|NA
TGTGCCACCCAGACAGGGTCCGGGTCTGAGCAGTTCTTC
CATQTGSGSEQFF
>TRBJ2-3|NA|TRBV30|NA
TGTGCCTGGAGTGAACCGGGGGCGCGGGGGATGGGACTGGCAGATACGCAGTATTTT
CAWSEPGARGMGLADTQYF
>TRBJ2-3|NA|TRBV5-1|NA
TGCGCCAGCAGCCACCGGGACTCAAGCACAGATACGCAGTATTTT
CASSHRDSSTDTQYF
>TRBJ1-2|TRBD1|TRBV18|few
TGTGCCAGCTCACGACAGGGAGGCTATGGCTACACCTTC
CASSRQGGYGYTF
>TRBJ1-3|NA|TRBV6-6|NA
TGTGCCAGCAGTCCGACCTCTGGAAACACCATATATTTT
CASSPTSGNTIYF
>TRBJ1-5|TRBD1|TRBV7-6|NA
TGTGCCAGCAGCCTCGACGACAGGGTGAAATGGCAGCCCCAGCATTTT
CASSLDDRVKWQPQHF
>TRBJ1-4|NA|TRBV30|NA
TGTGCCTGGAGTGTACAGTATTTGGGACGAACTAATGAAAAACTGTTTTTT
CAWSVQYLGRTNEKLFF
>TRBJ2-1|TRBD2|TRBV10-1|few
TGCGCCAGCAGCGGACTAGTCGGTGAGCAGTTCTTC
CASSGLVGEQFF
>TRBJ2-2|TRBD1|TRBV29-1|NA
TGCAGCGTTGAAGCAGGGACAGGTTATACCGGGGAGCTGTTTTTT
CSVEAGTGYTGELFF
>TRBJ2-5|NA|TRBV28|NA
TGTGCCAGCACGAGCCAAGAGACCCAGTACTTC
CASTSQETQYF
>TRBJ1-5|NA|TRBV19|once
TGTGCCAGTAGTATCGGGTCCCAGGCGTTTCAGCCCCAGCATTTT
CASSIGSQAFQPQHF
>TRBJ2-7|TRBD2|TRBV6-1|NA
TGTGCCAGCAGTGATATGAGCGGGACCACTTACGAGCAGTACTTC
CASSDMSGTTYEQYF